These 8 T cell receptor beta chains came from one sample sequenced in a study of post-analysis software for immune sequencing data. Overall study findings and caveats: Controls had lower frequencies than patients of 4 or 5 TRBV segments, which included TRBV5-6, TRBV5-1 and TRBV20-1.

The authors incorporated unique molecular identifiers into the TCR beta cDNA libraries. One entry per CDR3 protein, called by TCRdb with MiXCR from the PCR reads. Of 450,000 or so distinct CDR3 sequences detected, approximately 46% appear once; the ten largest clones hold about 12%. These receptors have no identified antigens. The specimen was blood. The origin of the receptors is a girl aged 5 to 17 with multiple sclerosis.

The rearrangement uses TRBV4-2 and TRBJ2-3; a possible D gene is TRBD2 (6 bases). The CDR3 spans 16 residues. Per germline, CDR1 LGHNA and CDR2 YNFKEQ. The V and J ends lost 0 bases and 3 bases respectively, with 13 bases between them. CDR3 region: CASSQDRLGLTDTQYF. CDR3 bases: TGTGCCAGCAGCCAAGATCGACTAGGCTTGACAGATACGCAGTATTTT.

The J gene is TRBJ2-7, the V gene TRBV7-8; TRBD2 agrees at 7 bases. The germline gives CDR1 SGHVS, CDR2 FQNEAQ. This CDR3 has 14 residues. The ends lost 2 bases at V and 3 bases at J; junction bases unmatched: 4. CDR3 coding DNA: TGTGCCAGCAGCTTACGGCTAGCGGACTACGAGCAGTACTTC. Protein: CASSLRLADYEQYF.

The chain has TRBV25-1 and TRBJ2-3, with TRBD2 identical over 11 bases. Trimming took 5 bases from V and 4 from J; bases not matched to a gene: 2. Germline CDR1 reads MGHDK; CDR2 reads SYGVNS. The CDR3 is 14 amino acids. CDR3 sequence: CASSNSGRADTQYF. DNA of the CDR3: TGTGCCAGCAGTAATAGCGGGAGGGCAGATACGCAGTATTTT.

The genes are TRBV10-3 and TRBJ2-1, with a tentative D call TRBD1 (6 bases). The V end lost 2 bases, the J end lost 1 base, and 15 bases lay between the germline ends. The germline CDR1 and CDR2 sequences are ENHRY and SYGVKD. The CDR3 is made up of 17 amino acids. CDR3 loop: CAISEPVDRRSYNEQFF. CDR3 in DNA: TGTGCCATCAGTGAGCCTGTAGACAGGAGATCCTACAATGAGCAGTTCTTC.

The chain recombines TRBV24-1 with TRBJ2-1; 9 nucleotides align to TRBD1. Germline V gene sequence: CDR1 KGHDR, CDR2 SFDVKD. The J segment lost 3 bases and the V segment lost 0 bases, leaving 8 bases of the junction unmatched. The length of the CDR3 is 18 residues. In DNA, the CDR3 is TGTGCCACCAGTGATTTGACTCCGGGACAGGGTAGCTACAATGAGCAGTTCTTC. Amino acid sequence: CATSDLTPGQGSYNEQFF.

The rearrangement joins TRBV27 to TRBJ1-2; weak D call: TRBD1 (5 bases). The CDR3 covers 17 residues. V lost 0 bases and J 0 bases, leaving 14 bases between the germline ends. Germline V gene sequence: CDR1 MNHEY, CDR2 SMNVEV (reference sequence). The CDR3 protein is CASSLSRGPRTNYGYTF. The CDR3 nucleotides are TGTGCCAGCAGTTTATCGAGGGGACCTAGAACTAACTATGGCTACACCTTC.

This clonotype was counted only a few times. The DNA of the CDR3 is TGTGCCAGCAGTTCACCCCGACGGGGTAACTATGGCTACACCTTC. Encoded protein: CASSSPRRGNYGYTF. J is TRBJ1-2 and V is TRBV28; D uncertain. V shed 4 bases and J shed 1 base, with 13 bases lying between them. This CDR3 spans 15 amino acids. The germline V gene encodes CDR1 MDHEN and CDR2 SYDVKM.

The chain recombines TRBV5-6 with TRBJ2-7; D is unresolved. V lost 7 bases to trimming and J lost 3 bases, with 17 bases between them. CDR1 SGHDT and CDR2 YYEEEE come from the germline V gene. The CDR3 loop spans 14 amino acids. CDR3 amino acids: CASLLSRNGYEQYF. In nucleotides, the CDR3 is TGTGCCAGCCTCTTATCGCGAAACGGCTACGAGCAGTACTTC.